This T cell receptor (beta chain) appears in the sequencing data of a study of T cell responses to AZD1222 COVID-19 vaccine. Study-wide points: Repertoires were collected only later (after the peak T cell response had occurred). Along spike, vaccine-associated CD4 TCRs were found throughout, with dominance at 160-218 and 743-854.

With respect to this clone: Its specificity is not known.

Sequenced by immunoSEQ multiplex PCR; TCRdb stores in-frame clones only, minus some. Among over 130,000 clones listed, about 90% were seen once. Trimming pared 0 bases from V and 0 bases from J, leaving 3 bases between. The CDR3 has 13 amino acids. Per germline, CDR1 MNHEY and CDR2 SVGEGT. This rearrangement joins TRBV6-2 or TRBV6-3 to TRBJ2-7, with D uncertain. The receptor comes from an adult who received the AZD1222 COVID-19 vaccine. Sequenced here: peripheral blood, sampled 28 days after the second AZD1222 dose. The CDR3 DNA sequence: TGTGCCAGCAGTTACTCCCGCTCCTACGAGCAGTACTTC. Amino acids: CASSYSRSYEQYF.